This T cell receptor (beta chain) appears in the sequencing data of a study of early T cells in non-severe SARS-CoV-2 infection. As for the study in general: The study sequenced bulk RNA from unsorted whole blood, with chains unpaired.

This CDR3 is built from 12 residues. The germline V and J ends were trimmed by 1 base and 6 bases, with 7 bases remaining between them. Attachment of unique molecular identifiers was made to individual cDNA molecules. A single record per CDR3 protein comes from TCRdb applying MiXCR to the 5' RACE reads. The sample carries 42,000 or so distinct CDR3 sequences, around a tenth recorded once. The chain employs TRBV12-3 or TRBV12-4 and TRBJ2-7; unclear D gene. The sequenced material came from whole blood. This receptor was obtained from an adult who was a healthcare worker with PCR-confirmed SARS-CoV-2 infection or an uninfected control (not recorded which). The CDR3 DNA reads TGTGCCAGCAGTTTAGGATTCTCCGAGCAGTACTTC. This sequence encodes CASSLGFSEQYF.